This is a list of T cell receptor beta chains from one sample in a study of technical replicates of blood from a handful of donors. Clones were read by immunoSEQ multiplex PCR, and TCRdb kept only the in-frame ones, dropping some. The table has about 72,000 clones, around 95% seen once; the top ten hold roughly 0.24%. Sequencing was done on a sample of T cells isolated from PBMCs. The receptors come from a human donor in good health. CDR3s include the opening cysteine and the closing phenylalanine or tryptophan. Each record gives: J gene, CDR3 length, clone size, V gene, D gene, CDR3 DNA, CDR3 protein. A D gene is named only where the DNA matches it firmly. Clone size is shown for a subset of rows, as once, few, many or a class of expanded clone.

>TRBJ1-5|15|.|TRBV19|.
TGTGCCAGTAGTTATATGGGCTATAGCAATCAGCCCCAGCATTTT
CASSYMGYSNQPQHF
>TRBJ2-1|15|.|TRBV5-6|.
TGTGCCAGCAGCCTCCTAGCAGGTTCCTACAATGAGCAGTTCTTC
CASSLLAGSYNEQFF
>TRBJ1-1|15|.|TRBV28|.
TGTGCCAGCAGTCAATCACGGGGAATCCCCACTGAAGCTTTCTTT
CASSQSRGIPTEAFF
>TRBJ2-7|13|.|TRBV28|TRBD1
TGTGCCAGCAGTTTAGGACAGGTCTACGAGCAGTACTTC
CASSLGQVYEQYF
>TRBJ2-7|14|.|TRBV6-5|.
TGTGCCACCCTTGGAAGGGGATCAGGCTACGAGCAGTACTTC
CATLGRGSGYEQYF
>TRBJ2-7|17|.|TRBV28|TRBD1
TGTGCCAGCAGTTCGAATAAGGGGACAGCTGAGACCTACGAGCAGTACTTC
CASSSNKGTAETYEQYF
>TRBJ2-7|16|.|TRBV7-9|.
TGTGCCAGCAGCTTAGGCCAACTAGGAACCCCCTACGAGCAGTACTTC
CASSLGQLGTPYEQYF
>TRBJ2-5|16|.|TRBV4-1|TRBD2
TGCGCCAGCAGTCGTCCTGGCGGGAGGAACCAAGAGACCCAGTACTTC
CASSRPGGRNQETQYF
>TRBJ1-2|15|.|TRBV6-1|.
TGTGCCAGCAGTGAGCGGCAGGGGTGGTACTATGGCTACACCTTC
CASSERQGWYYGYTF
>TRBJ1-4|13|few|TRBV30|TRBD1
TGTGCCTGGGAAACAGGGGGGAAGGAAAAACTGTTTTTT
CAWETGGKEKLFF
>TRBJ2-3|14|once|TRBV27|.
TGTGCCAGCAGTTGGGGGGTCGAAGGGGATACGCAGTATTTT
CASSWGVEGDTQYF
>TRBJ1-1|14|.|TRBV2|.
TGTGCCAGCAGTGTCAGGGTATTGAACACTGAAGCTTTCTTT
CASSVRVLNTEAFF
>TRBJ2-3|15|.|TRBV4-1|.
TGCGCCAGCAGCCCTCGACTGTCGGTCACAGATACGCAGTATTTT
CASSPRLSVTDTQYF
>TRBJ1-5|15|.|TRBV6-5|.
TGTGCCAGCAGTTCCGGTGTAAAGCGCAATCAGCCCCAGCATTTT
CASSSGVKRNQPQHF
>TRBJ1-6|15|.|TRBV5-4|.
TGTGCCAGCAGCTCCCAGGGACACTCTAATTCACCCCTCCACTTT
CASSSQGHSNSPLHF
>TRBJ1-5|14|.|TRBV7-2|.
TGTGCCAGCAGCTTCCCTCAGGGGACACAGCCCCAGCATTTT
CASSFPQGTQPQHF
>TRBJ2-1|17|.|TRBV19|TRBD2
TGTGCCAGTAGTCCAGGACTAGCGGGAGGCCGGGGGAATGAGCAGTTCTTC
CASSPGLAGGRGNEQFF
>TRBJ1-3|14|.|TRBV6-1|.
TGTGCCAGCAGTTTACAGGGAAATGGAAACACCATATATTTT
CASSLQGNGNTIYF
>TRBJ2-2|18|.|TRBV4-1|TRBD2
TGCGCCAGCAGCCACAGGACTAGCGGGAGGGGAGGGACCGGGGAGCTGTTTTTT
CASSHRTSGRGGTGELFF
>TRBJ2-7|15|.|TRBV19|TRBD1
TGTGCCAGTAGTCTCGGACAGGGGGCTGTATACGAGCAGTACTTC
CASSLGQGAVYEQYF
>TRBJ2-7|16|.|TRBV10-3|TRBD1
TGTGCCATCAGTGCGCAGAGAGGGGGACAGGGCTACGAGCAGTACTTC
CAISAQRGGQGYEQYF
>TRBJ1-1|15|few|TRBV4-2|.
TGTGCCAGCAGCCAAGATCTGTTGGACACCTCTGAAGCTTTCTTT
CASSQDLLDTSEAFF
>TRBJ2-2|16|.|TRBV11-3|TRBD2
TGTGCCAGCAGCTTATTAGGAGGGCTAGCGGGCGGGGAGCTGTTTTTT
CASSLLGGLAGGELFF
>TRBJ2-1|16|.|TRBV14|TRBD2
TGTGCCAGCACCTCTGGGAGGGAGGGCCGTAGAAATGAGCAGTTCTTC
CASTSGREGRRNEQFF
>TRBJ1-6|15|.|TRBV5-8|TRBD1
TGTGCCAGCAGTGACTCGGACAGGGGAAATTCACCCCTCCACTTT
CASSDSDRGNSPLHF
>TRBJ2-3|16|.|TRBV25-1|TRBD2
TGTGCCAGCAGTGGTCCTCTAGCGGGATGGGGAGATACGCAGTATTTT
CASSGPLAGWGDTQYF
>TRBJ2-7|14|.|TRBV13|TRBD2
TGTGCCAGCAGCGTGGGACTAGCCTCCTACGAGCAGTACTTC
CASSVGLASYEQYF
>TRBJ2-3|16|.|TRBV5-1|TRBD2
TGCGCCAGCAGCTTGGAAGCGGGGGGGAGCACAGATACGCAGTATTTT
CASSLEAGGSTDTQYF
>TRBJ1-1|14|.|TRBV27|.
TGTGCCAGCAGTTTATCGCTAGGGGCCACTGAAGCTTTCTTT
CASSLSLGATEAFF